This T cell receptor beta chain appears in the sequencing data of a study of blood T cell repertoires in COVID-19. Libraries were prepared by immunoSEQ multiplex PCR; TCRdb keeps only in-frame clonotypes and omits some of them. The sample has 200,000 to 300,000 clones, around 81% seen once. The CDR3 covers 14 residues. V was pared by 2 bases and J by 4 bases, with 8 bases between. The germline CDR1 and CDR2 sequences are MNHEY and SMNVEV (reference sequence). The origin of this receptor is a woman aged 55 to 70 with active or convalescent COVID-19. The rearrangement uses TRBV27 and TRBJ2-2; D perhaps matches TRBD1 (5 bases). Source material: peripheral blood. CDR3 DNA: TGTGCCAGCAGTTTAATAGGGGCCACCGGGGAGCTGTTTTTT. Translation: CASSLIGATGELFF.